Below are 6 T cell receptor beta chains sequenced from a single sample in a study of T cell changes during pregnancy in multiple sclerosis. The protocol was immunoSEQ multiplex PCR, while the TCRdb copy is restricted to in-frame clones and leaves out a portion. Of more than 45,000 clones in the sample, 80% to 95% were seen once. This sample comprised CD4+ T cells from peripheral blood mononuclear cells, obtained after pregnancy. These receptors came from a female donor with multiple sclerosis, enrolled in a pregnancy study.

The chain carries TRBV27 and TRBJ1-2; D remains unclear. V shed 2 bases and J shed 4 bases, with 23 bases lying between them. The V gene's germline CDR1 is MNHEY and CDR2 SMNVEV (reference sequence). This CDR3 is 18 amino acids long. The CDR3 region has the DNA TGTGCCAGCAGTTTACAAGGCCGACAATCCCCGCCTTTCTATGGCTACACCTTC. This translates into CASSLQGRQSPPFYGYTF.

This rearrangement joins TRBV5-1 to TRBJ2-1; TRBD1 matches at 8 bases. CDR1 SGHRS and CDR2 YFSETQ come from the germline V gene. With 2 bases clipped from V and 9 bases from J, the junction kept 10 bases outside the gene matches. The CDR3 length is 15 residues. CDR3 loop: CASSLQGVGGVEQFF. CDR3 nucleotide sequence: TGCGCCAGCAGCTTACAGGGGGTAGGTGGTGTTGAGCAGTTCTTC. Full variable domain (outside the CDR3, taken from reference TRBV5-1 and TRBJ2-1): KAGVTQTPRYLIKTRGQQVTLSCSPISGHRSVSWYQQTPGQGLQFLFEYFSETQRNKGNFPGRFSGRQFSNSRSEMNVSTLELGDSALYLCASSLQGVGGVEQFFGPGTRLTVL.

This clone was seen only once. This chain links TRBV7-2 with TRBJ1-1; no definite D call. With 5 bases removed from V and 1 base from J, the gap between germline ends came to 11 bases. The CDR3 runs to 14 residues. Per germline, CDR1 SGHTA and CDR2 FQGNSA. For the CDR3, the DNA is TGTGCCAGCAGCCCGACCCGACAGAACACTGAAGCTTTCTTT. Its translation: CASSPTRQNTEAFF.

The chain recombines TRBV5-1 with TRBJ2-1; the D is unclear. Germline V lookup: CDR1 SGHRS, CDR2 YFSETQ. This CDR3 has 15 residues. V was clipped by 0 bases and J by 1 base, with 8 bases between them. The CDR3 region has the DNA TGCGCCAGCAGCTTGGACCATGAGTCCTACAATGAGCAGTTCTTC. It specifies CASSLDHESYNEQFF.

V usage is TRBV5-1 and J usage is TRBJ1-1, with D hard to call. The CDR3 runs 14 residues. Trimming removed 4 bases at V and 5 bases at J, with 15 bases between. Germline V gives CDR1 SGHRS, CDR2 YFSETQ. In DNA form, the CDR3 reads TGCGCCAGCAGCCCCCCCCGGGGTGGGACTGAAGCTTTCTTT. This encodes CASSPPRGGTEAFF. The variable domain in full, with the rest retrieved from reference TRBV5-1 and TRBJ1-1, is KAGVTQTPRYLIKTRGQQVTLSCSPISGHRSVSWYQQTPGQGLQFLFEYFSETQRNKGNFPGRFSGRQFSNSRSEMNVSTLELGDSALYLCASSPPRGGTEAFFGQGTRLTVV.

This chain uses TRBV7-9 with TRBJ1-2; tentatively, D is TRBD1 (5 bases). The CDR3 has 14 residues. V was shortened by 4 bases and J by 1 base, with 10 bases between the two germline ends. Germline CDR1 is SEHNR and CDR2 is FQNEAQ (reference sequence). The CDR3 loop reads CASSYLTVNYGYTF. The CDR3 DNA sequence: TGTGCCAGCAGCTATCTGACAGTTAACTATGGCTACACCTTC.